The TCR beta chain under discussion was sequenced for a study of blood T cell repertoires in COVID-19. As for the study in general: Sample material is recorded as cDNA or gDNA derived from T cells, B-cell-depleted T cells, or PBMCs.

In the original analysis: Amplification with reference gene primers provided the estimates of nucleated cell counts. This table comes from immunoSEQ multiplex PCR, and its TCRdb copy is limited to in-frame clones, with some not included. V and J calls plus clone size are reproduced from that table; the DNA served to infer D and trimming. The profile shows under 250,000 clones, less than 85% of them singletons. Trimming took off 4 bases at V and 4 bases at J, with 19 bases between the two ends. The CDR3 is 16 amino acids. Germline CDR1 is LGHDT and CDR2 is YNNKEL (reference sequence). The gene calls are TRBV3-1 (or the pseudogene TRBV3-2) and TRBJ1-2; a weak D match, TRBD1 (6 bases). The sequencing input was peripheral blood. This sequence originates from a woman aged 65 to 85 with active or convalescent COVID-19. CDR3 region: CASSLRTVSEGYGYTF. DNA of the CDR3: TGTGCCAGCAGCCTACGGACAGTGTCAGAAGGCTATGGCTACACCTTC.